This entry describes one T cell receptor (beta chain). The target antigen is unknown. Time point here: week 35, safety follow-up. Each dose delivered 300 ug of mutant IDH1 20-mer peptide subcutaneously with imiquimod. The record originates from a study of a mutant IDH1 vaccine in newly diagnosed glioma. Study background: With temozolomide cycles, or 4-6 weeks after radiotherapy alone, vaccination was started.

Profiled with immunoSEQ multiplex PCR; TCRdb holds only in-frame clones, not every one. The table records roughly 69,000 clones, around 86% of them present only once. Findings and limits, study-wide: A vaccine-induced immune response developed in 93.3% of the patients. With respect to changes in top peripheral T cell clonotypes, pseudoprogression seemed unrelated.

The input for sequencing was PBMCs, taken from a glioma patient whose treatment included an IDH1 peptide vaccine. The clonotype comes from a man aged 25 to 40 with glioma.

Written as DNA, the CDR3 is TGTGCCAGCAGCGTTGGGGCTAGGGACACTGAAGCTTTCTTT. Its translation is CASSVGARDTEAFF. The chain employs TRBV2 and TRBJ1-1; D is perhaps TRBD1 (5 bases). Germline V gene lookup returns CDR1 SNHLY and CDR2 FYNNEI. The V end lost 6 bases, the J end lost 3 bases, and 14 bases lay between the germline ends. The CDR3 spans 14 residues.